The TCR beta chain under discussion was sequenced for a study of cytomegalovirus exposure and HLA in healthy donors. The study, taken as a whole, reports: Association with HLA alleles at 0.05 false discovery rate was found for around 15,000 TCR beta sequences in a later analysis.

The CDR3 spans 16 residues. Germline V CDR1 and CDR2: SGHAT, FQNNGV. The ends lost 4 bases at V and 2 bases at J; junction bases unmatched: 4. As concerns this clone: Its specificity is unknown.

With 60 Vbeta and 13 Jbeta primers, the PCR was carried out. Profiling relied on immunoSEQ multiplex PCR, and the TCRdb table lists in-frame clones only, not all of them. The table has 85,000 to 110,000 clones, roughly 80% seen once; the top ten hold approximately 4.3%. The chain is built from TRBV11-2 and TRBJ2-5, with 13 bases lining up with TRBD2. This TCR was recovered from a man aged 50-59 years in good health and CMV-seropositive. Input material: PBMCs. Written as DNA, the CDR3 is TGTGCCAGCAGCTCAGGACTAGCGGGAGCACAAGAGACCCAGTACTTC. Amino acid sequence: CASSSGLAGAQETQYF.